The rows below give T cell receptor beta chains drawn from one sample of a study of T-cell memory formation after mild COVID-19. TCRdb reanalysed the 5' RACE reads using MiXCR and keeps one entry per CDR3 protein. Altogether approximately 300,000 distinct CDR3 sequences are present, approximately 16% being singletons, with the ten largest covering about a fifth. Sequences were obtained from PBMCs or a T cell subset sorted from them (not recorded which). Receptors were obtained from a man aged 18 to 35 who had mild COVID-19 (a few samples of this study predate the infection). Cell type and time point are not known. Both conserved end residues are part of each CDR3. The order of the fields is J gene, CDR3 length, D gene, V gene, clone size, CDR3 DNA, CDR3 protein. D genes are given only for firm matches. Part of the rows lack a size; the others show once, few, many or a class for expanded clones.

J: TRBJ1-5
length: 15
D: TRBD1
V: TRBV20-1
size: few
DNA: TGCAGTGCATCCTCGACAGGGTCTTACAATCAGCCCCAGCATTTT
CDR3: CSASSTGSYNQPQHF

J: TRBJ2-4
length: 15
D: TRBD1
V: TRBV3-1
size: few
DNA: TGTGCCAGCAGGTGGACAGGGGATCCCAAAAACATTCAGTACTTC
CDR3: CASRWTGDPKNIQYF

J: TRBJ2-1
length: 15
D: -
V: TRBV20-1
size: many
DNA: TGCAGTGCCCCCCCGGATAGGGATCACACCACTGAGCAGTTCTTC
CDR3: CSAPPDRDHTTEQFF

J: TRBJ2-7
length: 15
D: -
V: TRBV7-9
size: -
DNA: TGTGCCAGCAGCTTAGGGAACCGGGACTCCTACGAGCAGTACTTC
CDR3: CASSLGNRDSYEQYF

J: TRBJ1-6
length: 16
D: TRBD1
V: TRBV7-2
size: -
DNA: TGTGCCAGCAGCCCGGACAGGGGGTCCTATAATTCACCCCTCCACTTT
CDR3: CASSPDRGSYNSPLHF

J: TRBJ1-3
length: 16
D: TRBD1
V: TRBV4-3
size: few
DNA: TGCGCCAGCAGCCACAGCGTGGACAGGGAGCGAAACACCATATATTTT
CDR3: CASSHSVDRERNTIYF

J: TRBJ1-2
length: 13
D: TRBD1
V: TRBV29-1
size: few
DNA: TGCAGCGCCCTCACGGACAGGGGCTATGGCTACACCTTC
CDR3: CSALTDRGYGYTF

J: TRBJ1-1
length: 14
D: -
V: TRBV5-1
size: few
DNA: TGCGCCAGCAGCTCTTCGGGGATGAACACTGAAGCTTTCTTT
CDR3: CASSSSGMNTEAFF

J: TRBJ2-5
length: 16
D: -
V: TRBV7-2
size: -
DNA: TGTGCCAGCAGCTTAGTAGCGGCAGGGGGGCAAGAGACCCAGTACTTC
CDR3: CASSLVAAGGQETQYF

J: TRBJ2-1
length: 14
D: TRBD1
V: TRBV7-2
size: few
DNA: TGTGCCAGCAGCTTAGCCCTTGGACAGGTTGGGATATTCTTC
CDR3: CASSLALGQVGIFF

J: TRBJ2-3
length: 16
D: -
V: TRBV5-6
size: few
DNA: TGTGCCAGCAGCTTGGCAGGTTTCCTTAGCACAGATACGCAGTATTTT
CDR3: CASSLAGFLSTDTQYF

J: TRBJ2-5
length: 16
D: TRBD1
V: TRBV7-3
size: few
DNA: TGTGCCAGCAGCTTAACGGGACAGGGGGCTGGAGAGACCCAGTACTTC
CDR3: CASSLTGQGAGETQYF

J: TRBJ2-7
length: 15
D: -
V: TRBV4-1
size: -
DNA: TGCGCCAGCAGCCAACCGACCACCCGTCCCTACGAGCAGTACTTC
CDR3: CASSQPTTRPYEQYF

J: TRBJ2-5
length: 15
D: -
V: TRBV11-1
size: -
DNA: TGTGCCAGCAGCACGACTTCCAGGGTATCGGAGACCCAGTACTTC
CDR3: CASSTTSRVSETQYF

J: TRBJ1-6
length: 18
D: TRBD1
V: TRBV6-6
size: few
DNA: TGTGCCAGCAGTTACTCGAACCCGACAGGGGCCTATAATTCACCCCTCCACTTT
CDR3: CASSYSNPTGAYNSPLHF

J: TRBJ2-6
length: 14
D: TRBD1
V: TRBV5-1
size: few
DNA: TGCGCCACCCGACAGGGCTCTGGGGCCAACGTCCTGACTTTC
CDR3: CATRQGSGANVLTF

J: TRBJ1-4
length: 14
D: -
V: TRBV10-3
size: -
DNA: TGTGCCATCAGTGAAGGAGTCCCTAATGAAAAACTGTTTTTT
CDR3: CAISEGVPNEKLFF

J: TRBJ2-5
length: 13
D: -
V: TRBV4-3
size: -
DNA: TGCGCCAGCAGCCATAGACAGCAAGAGACCCAGTACTTC
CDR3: CASSHRQQETQYF

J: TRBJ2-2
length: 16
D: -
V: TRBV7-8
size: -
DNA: TGTGCCAGCAGCTTAGAGGCTAGCGTGTCCACCGGGGAGCTGTTTTTT
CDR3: CASSLEASVSTGELFF

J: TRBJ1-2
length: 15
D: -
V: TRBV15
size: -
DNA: TGTGCCACCAGCAGAGAAGCAGGGGCCATCTATGGCTACACCTTC
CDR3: CATSREAGAIYGYTF

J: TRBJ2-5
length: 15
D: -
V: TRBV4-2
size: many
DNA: TGTGCCAGCAGCCCGCGGTCGGTGGGGGCGGGCGACCAGTACTTC
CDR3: CASSPRSVGAGDQYF

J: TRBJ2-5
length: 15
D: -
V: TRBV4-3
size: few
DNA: TGCGCCAGCAGCCAAGACGGGCGGTCCCAAGAGACCCAGTACTTC
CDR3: CASSQDGRSQETQYF

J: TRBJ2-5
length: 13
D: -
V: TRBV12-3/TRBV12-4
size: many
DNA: TGTGCCAGCGGTAGGGGGGAAGGGGAGACCCAGTACTTC
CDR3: CASGRGEGETQYF

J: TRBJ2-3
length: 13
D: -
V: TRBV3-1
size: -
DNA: TGTGCCAGCAGCCGCCGGGACGGATATACGCAGTATTTT
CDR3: CASSRRDGYTQYF

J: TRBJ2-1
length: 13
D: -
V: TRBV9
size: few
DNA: TGTGCCAGCAGCGTAGATTCCTACAATGAGCAGTTCTTC
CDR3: CASSVDSYNEQFF

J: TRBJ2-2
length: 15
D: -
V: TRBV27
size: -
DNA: TGTGCCAGCAGTTTATTCTTACCTAAGACCGGGGAGCTGTTTTTT
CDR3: CASSLFLPKTGELFF

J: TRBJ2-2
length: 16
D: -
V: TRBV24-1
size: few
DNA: TGTGCCACCAGTGATCCGCAAGAAGTAGACACCGGGGAGCTGTTTTTT
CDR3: CATSDPQEVDTGELFF

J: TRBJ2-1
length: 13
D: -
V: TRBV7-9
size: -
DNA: TGTGCCAGCAGCGAGAGCTCCTACAATGAGCAGTTCTTC
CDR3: CASSESSYNEQFF

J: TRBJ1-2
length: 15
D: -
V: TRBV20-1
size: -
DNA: TGCAGTGCTAGAGTCGCATCCTCCCCCCTCTATGGCTACACCTTC
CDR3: CSARVASSPLYGYTF

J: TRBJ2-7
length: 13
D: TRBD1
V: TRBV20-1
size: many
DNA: TGCAGTGCTAGCACCGGACAGGGCTACGAGCAGTACTTC
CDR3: CSASTGQGYEQYF

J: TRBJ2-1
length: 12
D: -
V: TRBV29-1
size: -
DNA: TGCAGCGTTGTTATAGAGTTGGGTGAGCAGTTCTTC
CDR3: CSVVIELGEQFF

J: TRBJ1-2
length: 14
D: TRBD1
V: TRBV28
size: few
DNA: TGTGCCAGCAGCCCCGGGGGGACAGCCTATGGCTACACCTTC
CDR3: CASSPGGTAYGYTF

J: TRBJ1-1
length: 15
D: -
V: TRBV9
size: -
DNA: TGTGCCAGCAGCGTAGATGCAGGGGCCAGAACCGAAGCTTTCTTT
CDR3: CASSVDAGARTEAFF

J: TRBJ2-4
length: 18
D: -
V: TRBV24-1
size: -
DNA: TGTGCCACCAGTGAATCTGAACGGGGACCGCGGAACCCAAACATTCAGTACTTC
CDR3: CATSESERGPRNPNIQYF

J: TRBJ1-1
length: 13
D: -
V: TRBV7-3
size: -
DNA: TGTGCCAGTTCGGGGGGGGCTGACACTGAAGCTTTCTTT
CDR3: CASSGGADTEAFF

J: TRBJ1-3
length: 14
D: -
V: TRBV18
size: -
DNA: TGTGCCAGCTCACCAGATTGGCGAGGAAACACCATATATTTT
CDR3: CASSPDWRGNTIYF

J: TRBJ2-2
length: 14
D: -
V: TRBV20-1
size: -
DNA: TGCAGTGCTCGGGGCCCTACGAACACCGGGGAGCTGTTTTTT
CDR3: CSARGPTNTGELFF

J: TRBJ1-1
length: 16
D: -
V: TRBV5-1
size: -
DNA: TGCGCCAGCAGCTTGGGCTTCGGACAGAAAAACACTGAAGCTTTCTTT
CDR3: CASSLGFGQKNTEAFF

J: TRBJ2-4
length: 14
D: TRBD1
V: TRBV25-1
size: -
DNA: TGTGCCAGCAGTGATCGAGACAGGGGAGACATTCAGTACTTC
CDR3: CASSDRDRGDIQYF

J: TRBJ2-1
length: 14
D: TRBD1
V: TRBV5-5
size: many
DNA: TGTGCCAGCAGCCCGCCCCACGGACAGGAGGAGCAGTTCTTC
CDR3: CASSPPHGQEEQFF

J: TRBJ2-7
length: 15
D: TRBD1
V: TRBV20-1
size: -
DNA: TGCAGTGCTACTCGCGACGGACAGGGAAGTGCCGAGCAGTACTTC
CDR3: CSATRDGQGSAEQYF

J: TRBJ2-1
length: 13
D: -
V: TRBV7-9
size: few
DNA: TGTGCCAGCAGCTTAGTTCTTGACGGGGAGCAGTTCTTC
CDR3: CASSLVLDGEQFF

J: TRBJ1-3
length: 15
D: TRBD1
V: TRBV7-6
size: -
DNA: TGTGCCAGCAGCTCGGGACAGGGAGGTGGAAACACCATATATTTT
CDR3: CASSSGQGGGNTIYF